The rows below give T cell receptor beta chains drawn from one sample of a study of neurological immune-mediated disorders. Using its own MiXCR run on the 5' RACE reads, TCRdb lists one record per CDR3 protein. The table has over 45,000 distinct CDR3 sequences, under 3.5% seen once. The sequencing sample was made of PBMCs. All receptors derive from a woman between 50 and 59 years old with multiple sclerosis. The CDR3 runs from the conserved cysteine through the conserved F or W. A D gene is named only where the DNA matches it firmly. Expanded clones get a size class; other rows say once, few or many, or leave the size out.

v_gene: TRBV10-1
d_gene: TRBD1
abundance: few
j_gene: TRBJ2-4
CDR3aa: CASSRDRENIQYF
CDR3nt: TGCGCCAGCAGTCGGGACAGGGAAAACATTCAGTACTTC

v_gene: TRBV5-6
d_gene: .
abundance: many
j_gene: TRBJ2-5
CDR3aa: CASSWSGETQYF
CDR3nt: TGTGCCAGCAGCTGGTCCGGAGAGACCCAGTACTTC

v_gene: TRBV10-3
d_gene: .
abundance: many
j_gene: TRBJ2-5
CDR3aa: CAISEDTHETQYF
CDR3nt: TGTGCCATCAGTGAGGACACTCACGAGACCCAGTACTTC

v_gene: TRBV15
d_gene: .
abundance: many
j_gene: TRBJ2-6
CDR3aa: CATSRDPAGRTGANVLTF
CDR3nt: TGTGCCACCAGCAGAGATCCTGCGGGACGGACTGGGGCCAACGTCCTGACTTTC

v_gene: TRBV20-1
d_gene: TRBD1
abundance: many
j_gene: TRBJ2-5
CDR3aa: CSASLTGQRQETQYF
CDR3nt: TGCAGTGCGAGCCTAACGGGACAGAGACAAGAGACCCAGTACTTC

v_gene: TRBV20-1
d_gene: TRBD1
abundance: many
j_gene: TRBJ1-1
CDR3aa: CSASGQGWDTEAFF
CDR3nt: TGCAGTGCTAGTGGACAGGGATGGGACACTGAAGCTTTCTTT

v_gene: TRBV20-1
d_gene: TRBD2
abundance: many
j_gene: TRBJ2-3
CDR3aa: CSASLLAGGLQRPSTDTQYF
CDR3nt: TGCAGTGCTAGTCTCTTAGCGGGGGGCTTGCAACGTCCTAGCACAGATACGCAGTATTTT

v_gene: TRBV5-1
d_gene: TRBD1
abundance: .
j_gene: TRBJ2-6
CDR3aa: CASSLVTGGTGANVLTF
CDR3nt: TGCGCCAGCAGCTTGGTCACAGGGGGAACTGGGGCCAACGTCCTGACTTTC

v_gene: TRBV5-1
d_gene: TRBD2
abundance: many
j_gene: TRBJ2-1
CDR3aa: CASSLDLAGYNEQFF
CDR3nt: TGCGCCAGCAGCTTGGATCTAGCGGGCTACAATGAGCAGTTCTTC

v_gene: TRBV9
d_gene: TRBD1
abundance: many
j_gene: TRBJ1-1
CDR3aa: CATSRGDRNTEAFF
CDR3nt: TGTGCCACCTCTCGTGGGGACAGAAACACTGAAGCTTTCTTT

v_gene: TRBV10-3
d_gene: .
abundance: many
j_gene: TRBJ2-3
CDR3aa: CAIVSGTPDPYPTDTQYF
CDR3nt: TGTGCCATCGTTTCCGGGACACCAGACCCCTATCCCACAGATACGCAGTATTTT

v_gene: TRBV20-1
d_gene: TRBD2
abundance: many
j_gene: TRBJ2-1
CDR3aa: CSASGGASYNEQFF
CDR3nt: TGCAGTGCTAGCGGGGGGGCATCCTACAATGAGCAGTTCTTC

v_gene: TRBV7-2
d_gene: .
abundance: many
j_gene: TRBJ2-3
CDR3aa: CASSLASAPDTQYF
CDR3nt: TGTGCCAGCAGCTTAGCTAGCGCTCCAGATACGCAGTATTTT

v_gene: TRBV2
d_gene: .
abundance: many
j_gene: TRBJ1-2
CDR3aa: CASTRSWTGLGYGYTF
CDR3nt: TGTGCCAGCACCCGTTCTTGGACGGGACTTGGCTATGGCTACACCTTC

v_gene: TRBV27
d_gene: .
abundance: many
j_gene: TRBJ2-3
CDR3aa: CASSFFTTDQKNRDTQYF
CDR3nt: TGTGCCAGCAGTTTCTTCACCACGGACCAAAAAAACAGGGATACGCAGTATTTT

v_gene: TRBV12-5
d_gene: TRBD2
abundance: .
j_gene: TRBJ2-5
CDR3aa: CASGTGLAGETQYF
CDR3nt: TGTGCTAGTGGTACAGGACTAGCGGGAGAGACCCAGTACTTC

v_gene: TRBV3-1
d_gene: TRBD2
abundance: many
j_gene: TRBJ2-5
CDR3aa: CASSQGGLAGETQYF
CDR3nt: TGTGCCAGCAGCCAAGGGGGACTAGCGGGGGAGACCCAGTACTTC

v_gene: TRBV20-1
d_gene: .
abundance: many
j_gene: TRBJ2-1
CDR3aa: CSARSATSSYNEQFF
CDR3nt: TGCAGTGCTAGGAGTGCCACCAGCTCCTACAATGAGCAGTTCTTC

v_gene: TRBV20-1
d_gene: TRBD1
abundance: many
j_gene: TRBJ2-4
CDR3aa: CSATGQGSRENIQYF
CDR3nt: TGCAGTGCCACCGGACAGGGGAGTAGGGAAAACATTCAGTACTTC

v_gene: TRBV11-2
d_gene: TRBD2
abundance: many
j_gene: TRBJ2-3
CDR3aa: CASSLSSGRTAQYF
CDR3nt: TGTGCCAGCAGCTTGTCTAGCGGGAGGACTGCGCAGTATTTT

v_gene: TRBV27
d_gene: .
abundance: many
j_gene: TRBJ1-1
CDR3aa: CASSLNPVGSEAFF
CDR3nt: TGTGCCAGCAGTTTAAATCCGGTGGGTAGTGAAGCTTTCTTT

v_gene: TRBV15
d_gene: .
abundance: many
j_gene: TRBJ1-3
CDR3aa: CATSPGTFRSGNTIYF
CDR3nt: TGTGCCACCAGCCCGGGGACCTTTCGCTCTGGAAACACCATATATTTT

v_gene: TRBV20-1
d_gene: TRBD2
abundance: many
j_gene: TRBJ2-5
CDR3aa: CSAATSGGAGETQYF
CDR3nt: TGCAGTGCCGCAACTAGCGGGGGGGCCGGGGAGACCCAGTACTTC

v_gene: TRBV15
d_gene: .
abundance: many
j_gene: TRBJ2-1
CDR3aa: CATSRPGGNEQFF
CDR3nt: TGTGCCACCAGCCGCCCCGGCGGCAATGAGCAGTTCTTC

v_gene: TRBV25-1
d_gene: .
abundance: many
j_gene: TRBJ2-7
CDR3aa: CASRRTGHEQYF
CDR3nt: TGTGCCAGCAGACGGACCGGCCACGAGCAGTACTTC

v_gene: TRBV20-1
d_gene: .
abundance: many
j_gene: TRBJ2-1
CDR3aa: CSARRGAGNEQFF
CDR3nt: TGCAGTGCCCGGAGGGGGGCTGGCAATGAGCAGTTCTTC

v_gene: TRBV19
d_gene: .
abundance: few
j_gene: TRBJ1-6
CDR3aa: CASSTVMGQGDSPLHF
CDR3nt: TGTGCCAGTAGTACCGTGATGGGGCAGGGAGATTCACCCCTCCACTTT

v_gene: TRBV6-5
d_gene: .
abundance: many
j_gene: TRBJ1-2
CDR3aa: CASSVDPLDYGYTF
CDR3nt: TGTGCCAGCAGTGTGGACCCCTTGGACTATGGCTACACCTTC

v_gene: TRBV7-9
d_gene: .
abundance: many
j_gene: TRBJ2-3
CDR3aa: CASTLDPNTDTQYF
CDR3nt: TGTGCCAGCACCCTAGACCCAAACACAGATACGCAGTATTTT

v_gene: TRBV2
d_gene: TRBD2
abundance: many
j_gene: TRBJ2-1
CDR3aa: CASSDMGLAGNNEQFF
CDR3nt: TGTGCCAGCAGTGATATGGGACTAGCGGGGAACAATGAGCAGTTCTTC

v_gene: TRBV11-2
d_gene: .
abundance: many
j_gene: TRBJ2-3
CDR3aa: CASSLDGWADTQYF
CDR3nt: TGTGCCAGCAGCTTAGATGGTTGGGCGGATACGCAGTATTTT

v_gene: TRBV2
d_gene: .
abundance: few
j_gene: TRBJ2-5
CDR3aa: CASSVLSGRETQYF
CDR3nt: TGTGCCAGCAGCGTACTATCAGGGAGGGAGACCCAGTACTTC

v_gene: TRBV12-3/TRBV12-4
d_gene: TRBD1
abundance: many
j_gene: TRBJ1-2
CDR3aa: CASSPGQDYGYTF
CDR3nt: TGTGCCAGCAGTCCGGGACAGGACTATGGCTACACCTTC

v_gene: TRBV14
d_gene: TRBD2
abundance: many
j_gene: TRBJ2-2
CDR3aa: CASSSLAGKANTGELFF
CDR3nt: TGTGCCAGCAGCAGCCTAGCGGGCAAAGCGAACACCGGGGAGCTGTTTTTT

v_gene: TRBV28
d_gene: TRBD1
abundance: .
j_gene: TRBJ1-4
CDR3aa: CASSLHGQGGEKLFF
CDR3nt: TGTGCCAGCAGTTTACACGGACAGGGGGGGGAAAAACTGTTTTTT

v_gene: TRBV5-1
d_gene: TRBD2
abundance: many
j_gene: TRBJ2-1
CDR3aa: CASSLAQRGDEQFF
CDR3nt: TGCGCCAGCAGCTTGGCCCAGCGGGGGGATGAGCAGTTCTTC

v_gene: TRBV20-1
d_gene: TRBD2
abundance: medium-sized
j_gene: TRBJ2-1
CDR3aa: CSARDPMGTSGVYNEQFF
CDR3nt: TGCAGTGCTAGAGATCCGATGGGGACTAGCGGTGTTTACAATGAGCAGTTCTTC

v_gene: TRBV12-3/TRBV12-4
d_gene: .
abundance: many
j_gene: TRBJ2-2
CDR3aa: CASSRTYANTGELFF
CDR3nt: TGTGCCAGCAGTAGGACATACGCGAACACCGGGGAGCTGTTTTTT

v_gene: TRBV5-1
d_gene: TRBD1
abundance: many
j_gene: TRBJ1-4
CDR3aa: CASSWGTGPNEKLFF
CDR3nt: TGCGCCAGCAGCTGGGGGACAGGGCCTAATGAAAAACTGTTTTTT

v_gene: TRBV5-1
d_gene: .
abundance: many
j_gene: TRBJ1-2
CDR3aa: CASSLDPGPEIRYTF
CDR3nt: TGCGCCAGCAGCTTGGACCCGGGCCCCGAGATACGCTACACCTTC

v_gene: TRBV20-1
d_gene: .
abundance: many
j_gene: TRBJ2-5
CDR3aa: CSASLRSGAPDQETQYF
CDR3nt: TGCAGTGCTAGTCTCAGGTCGGGGGCCCCTGACCAAGAGACCCAGTACTTC

v_gene: TRBV30
d_gene: .
abundance: .
j_gene: TRBJ1-1
CDR3aa: CAWSVDRNTEAFF
CDR3nt: TGTGCCTGGAGTGTGGACAGGAACACTGAAGCTTTCTTT

v_gene: TRBV12-3/TRBV12-4
d_gene: TRBD1
abundance: many
j_gene: TRBJ2-2
CDR3aa: CASSPGQQNTGELFF
CDR3nt: TGTGCCAGCAGTCCGGGACAGCAGAACACCGGGGAGCTGTTTTTT

v_gene: TRBV9
d_gene: TRBD2
abundance: many
j_gene: TRBJ2-3
CDR3aa: CASSVRGGGTDTQYF
CDR3nt: TGTGCCAGCAGCGTACGGGGGGGAGGGACAGATACGCAGTATTTT

v_gene: TRBV20-1
d_gene: .
abundance: many
j_gene: TRBJ1-1
CDR3aa: CSARDWGNTEAFF
CDR3nt: TGCAGTGCTAGAGATTGGGGGAACACTGAAGCTTTCTTT